This T cell receptor (beta chain) appears in the sequencing data of a study of graft-versus-host responses after intestinal transplantation (dated by TCRdb to the early 2020s). About the full investigation: Multivisceral, liver-intestinal, or isolated intestinal transplants were received by the recipients. A peak of at least 4% donor T cells among recipient peripheral blood mononuclear cells was the definition used for donor T cell macrochimerism. Every recipient was given anti-thymocyte globulin induction, then maintenance tacrolimus and steroids for about three years. Instead of going to the commercial service, samples from a few later patients were sequenced in-house on an Illumina MiSeq and processed with MiXCR. Alloreactive clones were identified by sequencing pre-transplant mixed lymphocyte reaction products and comparing these products with unstimulated pre-transplant donor and recipient T cells. The cohort enrolled about 23 intestinal transplant recipients, one of whom was a retransplant, and a few patients without pretransplant specimens were excluded. After intestinal transplantation, graft-versus-host and host-versus-graft alloreactive T cell clones in the graft, circulation and bone marrow were tracked using bulk TCR-beta CDR3 sequencing. What the authors observed across the whole study: Early after transplant, peak levels of circulating GvH clones were found to be associated with declines in HvG clones. The conclusions were limited by the relatively low number and heterogeneity of the intestinal transplant patients. GvH clones were found in recipient bone marrow, and some of the GvH clones appeared earlier in ileal mucosa or blood, which is consistent with an intestinal mucosal origin. Patients with donor T cell macrochimerism had high GvH to HvG T cell clonal ratios in their allografts.

The time point label for this specimen denotes: cells obtained before transplantation from donor or recipient. CD3+CD4+ and CD3+CD8+ populations were FACS-sorted from unstimulated pre-transplant donor and recipient cells taken from spleen or lymph nodes. CDR1 and CDR2, looked up from the germline V gene (reference sequence), are MNHEY and SMNVEV. Its CDR3 holds 14 amino acids, cysteine through phenylalanine. Just the 42-base CDR3 DNA is kept, in frame starting at base 1. The germline V and J ends show losses of 4 bases and 5 bases respectively, and no gene match explains 7 bases of the junction. A note on this clone: Its target antigen remains unknown. Nothing much larger sits one base from this clone, and base qualities are not available.

Libraries were constructed by the immunoSEQ multiplex PCR assay. In most patients, genomic DNA was isolated using the Qiagen DNeasy Blood and Tissue Kit and sent frozen to Adaptive Biotechnologies for TCR sequencing. Adaptive Biotechnologies carried out high-throughput TCR-beta CDR3 sequencing of genomic DNA for most patients. The authors' pipeline ran thus. TCR sequencing data for 15 to 20 patients were retrieved from Adaptive's ImmunoSEQ software; a few other patients were processed with MiXCR and VDJtools. To correct CD4 versus CD8 sorting errors, sequences present in both subsets at a frequency ratio below 5:1 were removed. CDR3 nucleotide sequences shared by donor and recipient were removed because the origin of these sequences could not be assigned. To be classed as alloreactive, a clone needed at least 2-fold expansion over unstimulated cells and a minimum CFSE-low frequency of 0.002% (template counts) or 0.001% (read counts). A clone was considered mappable if detected in the sequenced pre-transplant spleen, lymph node, or MLR CFSE-low populations of the donor or recipient. The cumulative frequency of alloreactive clones was calculated as a percentage of all sequences, weighted by copy number. As stored in TCRdb, this immuneACCESS dataset retains in-frame rearrangements with V and J assigned. A fraction of the clones does not appear; measured against another copy, unresolved V genes explain less than half of the discrepancy, and the remainder lacks a known reason. D and trimming were read from the DNA, whereas the V and J calls and clone size are those reported in that table. This sample gives tens of thousands of clones in total; approximately 92% of them show up just once. The ten largest clones add up to 0.4% to 0.6% of the sample.

This clonotype was sampled from a human donor who received an intestinal transplant. The chain links TRBV27 with TRBJ1-2, with 7 bases matching TRBD1. The specimen was unstimulated CD8+ T cells sorted from spleen or lymph node cells, collected before intestinal transplant. Read as DNA, the sequence is TGTGCCAGCAGTTCCCGACAGGGACTTTATGGCTACACCTTC. The resulting protein is CASSSRQGLYGYTF.